Shown below are 30 T cell receptor beta chains from a single sample sequenced in a study of cytomegalovirus exposure and HLA in healthy donors. It was with 60 Vbeta and 13 Jbeta primers that the PCR ran. Only in-frame clones appear in the TCRdb table, and some are missing; sequencing was by immunoSEQ multiplex PCR. There are more than 110,000 clones in the sample; less than 85% occur only once, and about 10% lies in the top ten. The sequenced sample consisted of PBMCs. These receptors were collected from a woman aged 45-65 years in good health and CMV-seropositive.

The chain has TRBV6-6 and TRBJ1-5; D ambiguous. The CDR3 length is 13 residues. V was shortened by 3 bases and J by 4 bases, with 7 bases between the two germline ends. Germline V gene data show CDR1 as MNHNY and CDR2 as SVGAGI (reference sequence). Here the CDR3 reads CASSYQSNQPQHF. In DNA, the CDR3 is TGTGCCAGCAGTTATCAGTCTAATCAGCCCCAGCATTTT.

This clone was observed once. The V gene is TRBV7-2, the J gene TRBJ2-3; the match to TRBD2 covers 7 bases. The germline V gene has CDR1 SGHTA and CDR2 FQGNSA. Unmatched junction bases numbered 2, after V lost 2 bases and J lost 0 bases. This CDR3 spans 15 amino acids. The CDR3 bases are TGTGCCAGCAGCTTACTTAGCGGGAGCACAGATACGCAGTATTTT. This translates into CASSLLSGSTDTQYF.

The chain carries TRBV12-2 and TRBJ1-6; no DNA check was done on the table's D call, TRBD1. TRBV12-2 is a documented pseudogene. The CDR3 covers 15 residues. The CDR3 region has the DNA TGTGCAAGTCGCTTAGTGGGACAGAGGAACTCACCCCTCCACTTT. Amino acid sequence: CASRLVGQRNSPLHF.

The CDR3, as DNA: TGTGCCAGCAGCGTAGGAGCCTCTAGCGGGGGACTCCAAGAGACCCAGTACTTC. Translated: CASSVGASSGGLQETQYF. The chain recombines TRBV9 with TRBJ2-5, with 10 bases lining up with TRBD2. V was clipped by 0 bases and J by 1 base; unmatched bases: 9. Germline loops: CDR1 SGDLS, CDR2 YYNGEE. This CDR3 comprises 18 residues.

The rearrangement joins TRBV7-6 to TRBJ2-1; 8 positions match TRBD1. With V trimmed by 5 bases and J by 0 bases, 9 bases remained unmatched. CDR1 and CDR2 (germline): SGHVS, FNYEAQ. CDR3 size: 17 residues. The CDR3 coding sequence is TGTGCCAGCAGCCAACGATACAGGGGGGCCTCCTACAATGAGCAGTTCTTC. Its protein is CASSQRYRGASYNEQFF.

The chain carries TRBV7-2 and TRBJ1-2, with D hard to call. Trimming shortened V by 5 bases and J by 5 bases, and 9 bases separated the two germline ends. There are 12 residues in the CDR3. Germline-derived CDR1 and CDR2 are SGHTA and FQGNSA. DNA for the CDR3: TGTGCCAGCAGCGACGGGAGTTATGGCTACACCTTC. Protein product: CASSDGSYGYTF.

This clone has only a few counts. The rearrangement joins TRBV20-1 to TRBJ2-7, with a tentative D call TRBD2 (6 bases). Germline V gene data show CDR1 as DFQATT and CDR2 as SNEGSKA (reference sequence). CDR3 size: 11 residues. The V end was cut by 3 bases, the J end by 6 bases, with 9 bases between. The chain's CDR3 is CSASSSVEQYF. For the CDR3, the DNA is TGCAGTGCTAGCTCTAGCGTCGAGCAGTACTTC.

The rearrangement links TRBV14 to TRBJ2-7; D is uncertain. The CDR3 runs to 16 residues. CDR1 and CDR2 from the germline V gene are SGHDN and FVKESK. The V end lost 3 bases, the J end lost 0 bases, and 15 bases lay between the germline ends. The CDR3: CASSHYDSRSSYEQYF. The CDR3 DNA reads TGTGCCAGCAGCCACTATGATTCTCGGAGCTCCTACGAGCAGTACTTC. Together with reference TRBV14 and TRBJ2-7, the CDR3 gives the full variable domain: EAGVTQFPSHSVIEKGQTVTLRCDPISGHDNLYWYRRVMGKEIKFLLHFVKESKQDESGMPNNRFLAERTGGTYSTLKVQPAELEDSGVYFCASSHYDSRSSYEQYFGPGTRLTVT.

The chain carries TRBV7-2 and TRBJ2-3, with 9 nucleotides matching TRBD2. CDR3 length: 16 residues. Germline trimming cut 0 bases from V and 7 bases from J; bases unmatched to any gene: 8. Per germline, CDR1 SGHTA and CDR2 FQGNSA. The CDR3, as DNA: TGTGCCAGCAGCTTAGCGGGGGTAGCGGGGGCGAATACGCAGTATTTT. This sequence encodes CASSLAGVAGANTQYF.

This chain uses TRBV18 with TRBJ1-5; D is unclear. Trimming took 0 bases from V and 5 from J, leaving 11 bases between them. Germline V gene lookup returns CDR1 KGHSH and CDR2 LQKENI. This CDR3 comprises 15 residues. CDR3 nucleotide sequence: TGTGCCAGCTCACCACCGGGCAGCGGAGATCAGCCCCAGCATTTT. Its translation: CASSPPGSGDQPQHF.

About this clone itself: Other DNA sequences within the sample encode an identical CDR3. The V gene is TRBV7-2, the J gene TRBJ1-5, with D tentatively TRBD1 (5 bases). In germline, CDR1 is SGHTA, CDR2 FQGNSA. This CDR3 is built from 15 residues. Trimming removed 5 bases at V and 1 base at J, with 12 bases between. Written as DNA, the CDR3 is TGTGCCAGCAGCCCTACAGGTTTGAGCAATCAGCCCCAGCATTTT. This encodes CASSPTGLSNQPQHF.

The chain joins TRBV20-1 to TRBJ2-1; D gene uncertain. The length of the CDR3 is 11 residues. Deletions cut 3 bases from V and 10 bases from J, with 10 bases between. Germline CDR1 DFQATT, CDR2 SNEGSKA (reference sequence). The CDR3 DNA reads TGCAGTGCTAGGACTCCCACGGAGCAGTTCTTC. It yields the protein CSARTPTEQFF.

Comment on this clone: One junction end does not reproduce the germline sequence, and a read error may be involved. V gene TRBV7-8 combines with J gene TRBJ2-7; TRBD1 agrees at 8 bases. Germline CDR1 and CDR2: SGHVS and FQNEAQ. This CDR3 has 12 amino acids. The chain's CDR3 is CASSLETWTGSF. The CDR3 region has the DNA TGTGCCAGCAGCTTGGAAACTTGGACAGGGTCCTTC.

The V call is TRBV11-2, the J call TRBJ2-7; 10 bases are shared with TRBD2. Germline V lookup: CDR1 SGHAT, CDR2 FQNNGV. The ends lost 3 bases at V and 7 bases at J; junction bases unmatched: 9. CDR3 length: 15 amino acids. CDR3 sequence: CASSLVTGTSVEQYF. In DNA, the CDR3 is TGTGCCAGCAGCTTGGTGACCGGGACTAGCGTGGAGCAGTACTTC.

The rearrangement joins TRBV6-5 to TRBJ1-5; possibly TRBD1 for D (5 bases). CDR1 and CDR2 (germline): MNHEY, SVGAGI. Trimming took 5 bases from V and 5 from J, leaving 10 bases between them. The CDR3 is 13 amino acids. Here the CDR3 DNA reads TGTGCCAGCAGTCCCGACAGATATCAGCCCCAGCATTTT. It codes for CASSPDRYQPQHF.

The table lists this clone with a count of one. V usage is TRBV7-6 and J usage is TRBJ1-6; possible D gene TRBD1, 5 bases. The germline V gene encodes CDR1 SGHVS and CDR2 FNYEAQ. The CDR3 runs to 12 residues. Trimming stripped 1 base from V and 16 bases from J, with 11 bases between. CDR3 coding DNA: TGTGCCAGCAGCTTAGTTGCGGGGGAGCTCCACTTT. The encoded protein is CASSLVAGELHF.

The J gene is TRBJ1-2, the V gene TRBV29-1; D is possibly TRBD1 (5 bases). Trimming cost V 7 bases and J 4 bases, with 22 bases left between them. The CDR3 length is 15 residues. Germline CDR1 is SQVTM and CDR2 is ANQGSEA. In DNA form, the CDR3 reads TGCAGCGCCGGGGAGGGGCCCAGGTCGCTCTATGGCTACACCTTC. Its translation is CSAGEGPRSLYGYTF.

This clone came up a few times. This chain uses TRBV7-6 with TRBJ1-1; a weak D match, TRBD1 (6 bases). CDR1 is SGHVS and CDR2 is FNYEAQ in the germline V gene. Between the trimmed V and J ends, which lost 3 bases and 5 bases, there was a span of 16 bases. The CDR3 is made up of 15 amino acids. Here the CDR3 reads CASSFPQGKVTEAFF. The CDR3 DNA sequence: TGTGCCAGCAGCTTTCCCCAGGGGAAGGTAACTGAAGCTTTCTTT.

This clone was recorded a few times. The CDR3 here is CASSLGGNYGYTF. Here the CDR3 DNA reads TGTGCCAGCAGTTTAGGGGGGAACTATGGCTACACCTTC. The rearrangement links TRBV27 to TRBJ1-2, with D tentatively TRBD1 (5 bases). Germline values: CDR1 MNHEY, CDR2 SMNVEV (reference sequence). This CDR3 is built from 13 residues. Between the trimmed V and J ends, which lost 2 bases and 2 bases, there was a span of 6 bases.

This chain joins TRBV27 and TRBJ1-2; 7 nucleotides align to TRBD1. Germline trimming cut 9 bases from V and 5 bases from J; bases unmatched to any gene: 15. Germline CDR1 is MNHEY and CDR2 is SMNVEV (reference sequence). The CDR3 is made up of 15 amino acids. CDR3 sequence (DNA): TGTGCCAGGAGGAGGGGGCGGCTGTCAAGATATGGCTACACCTTC. Protein sequence: CARRRGRLSRYGYTF.

The chain carries TRBV5-8 and TRBJ1-1; D is ambiguous. This CDR3 spans 16 amino acids. The V and J ends lost 0 bases and 5 bases respectively, with 17 bases between them. Germline V CDR1 and CDR2: SGHTS, YDEGEE. The CDR3 DNA reads TGTGCCAGCAGCTTGGCCTCCCAGGCCCGGAGGACTGAAGCTTTCTTT. Translating it yields CASSLASQARRTEAFF.

The V gene is TRBV25-1, the J gene TRBJ2-2; D gene unclear. Germline V CDR1 and CDR2: MGHDK, SYGVNS. V lost 1 base to trimming and J lost 2 bases, with 11 bases between them. This CDR3 is 16 amino acids long. CDR3 region: CASSEFGRRNTGELFF. The CDR3 DNA reads as TGTGCCAGCAGTGAATTCGGTCGGAGAAACACCGGGGAGCTGTTTTTT.

The chain recombines TRBV6-5 with TRBJ2-5; no definite D call. Germline CDR1 is MNHEY and CDR2 is SVGAGI. This CDR3 contains 13 residues. The ends were cut back, 4 bases at V and 1 base at J, with 7 bases in the middle. CDR3: CASSFTVQETQYF. CDR3 nucleotide sequence: TGTGCCAGCAGTTTTACGGTCCAAGAGACCCAGTACTTC.

The chain joins TRBV18 to TRBJ1-2; no reliable D call. V lost 2 bases to trimming and J lost 4 bases, with 17 bases between them. The germline CDR1 and CDR2 sequences are KGHSH and LQKENI. The CDR3 covers 16 residues. In nucleotides, the CDR3 is TGTGCCAGCTCACCAATGGGAGGGTCGGCCCCCTATGGCTACACCTTC. As protein: CASSPMGGSAPYGYTF.

The genes are TRBV5-6 and TRBJ2-7; tentative D call: TRBD1 (6 bases). The CDR3 spans 13 residues. CDR1 is SGHDT and CDR2 is YYEEEE in the germline V gene. The V gene lost 4 bases and the J gene lost 3 bases, with 11 bases spanning the gap. CDR3 sequence (DNA): TGTGCCAGCAGCCGGGACAAGAACTACGAGCAGTACTTC. This codes for CASSRDKNYEQYF.

V gene TRBV5-1 combines with J gene TRBJ1-5; D is possibly TRBD1 (5 bases). Germline V lookup: CDR1 SGHRS, CDR2 YFSETQ. The CDR3 extends over 15 amino acids. Trimming cost V 4 bases and J 1 base, with 12 bases left between them. The CDR3 coding sequence is TGCGCCAGCAGCCCCGGCGGGGCGAGCAATCAGCCCCAGCATTTT. Its protein is CASSPGGASNQPQHF.

This chain links TRBV27 with TRBJ2-7; 7 bases agree with TRBD1. Germline lookup yields CDR1 MNHEY and CDR2 SMNVEV (reference sequence). V trimming: 5 bases; J trimming: 7 bases; junction bases outside the gene matches: 11. CDR3 size: 14 residues. The CDR3 region is CASSPSGGLGEQYF. The CDR3 nucleotides are TGTGCCAGCAGTCCATCAGGGGGTCTGGGAGAGCAGTACTTC.

With regard to this clone: The junction departs from germline at one end; a sequencing error may be responsible. V is TRBV7-7 and J is TRBJ1-4; TRBD1 matches at 10 bases. CDR1 is SSHAT and CDR2 is FNYEAQ in the germline V gene (reference sequence). This CDR3 contains 15 residues. CDR3 in DNA: TGTGCTAGCAGCCCCGGGACAGGGGCGAGTGAAAAACTGTTTTTT. Amino acids: CASSPGTGASEKLFF. Variable domain in full (rest from reference TRBV7-7 and TRBJ1-4): GAGVSQSPRYKVTKRGQDVTLRCDPISSHATLYWYQQALGQGPEFLTYFNYEAQPDKSGLPSDRFSAERPEGSISTLTIQRTEQRDSAMYRCASSPGTGASEKLFFGSGTQLSVL.

V usage is TRBV7-6 and J usage is TRBJ1-2; 8 nucleotides match TRBD1. Per germline, CDR1 SGHVS and CDR2 FNYEAQ. J was trimmed by 6 bases and V by 5 bases; bases with no gene match: 14. The CDR3 runs 16 residues. CDR3 in amino acids: CASSTHNRGSGNGYTF. The CDR3, as DNA: TGTGCCAGCAGCACCCACAACAGGGGGAGCGGTAATGGCTACACCTTC. Full variable domain (remainder filled in from reference TRBV7-6 and TRBJ1-2): GAGVSQSPRYKVTKRGQDVALRCDPISGHVSLYWYRQALGQGPEFLTYFNYEAQQDKSGLPNDRFSAERPEGSISTLTIQRTEQRDSAMYRCASSTHNRGSGNGYTFGSGTRLTVV.

This clone turned up a few times. The chain combines TRBV27 with TRBJ1-1; D ambiguous. Germline CDR1 MNHEY, CDR2 SMNVEV (reference sequence). The CDR3 loop spans 15 amino acids. The V end was cut by 6 bases, the J end by 3 bases, with 17 bases between. The CDR3 DNA is TGTGCCAGCAGCTCCCACCCCCGGAGCGACACTGAAGCTTTCTTT. It encodes CASSSHPRSDTEAFF.